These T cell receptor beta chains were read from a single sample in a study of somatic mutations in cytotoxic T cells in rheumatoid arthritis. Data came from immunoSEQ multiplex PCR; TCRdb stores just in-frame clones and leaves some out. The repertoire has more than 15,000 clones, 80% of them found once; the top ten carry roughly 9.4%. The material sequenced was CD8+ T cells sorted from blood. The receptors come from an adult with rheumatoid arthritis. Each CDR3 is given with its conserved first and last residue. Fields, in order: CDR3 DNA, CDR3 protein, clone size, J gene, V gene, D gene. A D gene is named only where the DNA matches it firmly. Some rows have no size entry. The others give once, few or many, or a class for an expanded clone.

TGTGCCAGCAATCCAGGGCTCGTTGATTTGAACACTGAAGCTTTCTTT,CASNPGLVDLNTEAFF,-,TRBJ1-1,TRBV2,-
TGTGCCAGCAGGGCAGGACAGGGGGCGCTTCAAGAGACCCAGTACTTC,CASRAGQGALQETQYF,-,TRBJ2-5,TRBV2,TRBD1
TGTGCCAGCAGCCCTGGGACAGGGGAAACAGATACGCAGTATTTT,CASSPGTGETDTQYF,medium-sized,TRBJ2-3,TRBV11-1,TRBD1
TGTGCCAGCAGTGAAGCCTACGGGGCCCTCTCCTACGAGCAGTACTTC,CASSEAYGALSYEQYF,-,TRBJ2-7,TRBV6-1,-
TGTGCCAGCAGTGAAGCGGATGGCAGGGGGGCAGAGACCCAGTACTTC,CASSEADGRGAETQYF,once,TRBJ2-5,TRBV6-1,-
TGTGCCATCAGTGAGCCCGGGCGTGCGGGGCTGTCCTACGAGCAGTACTTC,CAISEPGRAGLSYEQYF,-,TRBJ2-7,TRBV10-3,-
TGTGCCAGCAGCGTCGCGGACAGGAACACTGAAGCTTTCTTT,CASSVADRNTEAFF,-,TRBJ1-1,TRBV13,-
TGTGCCAGCAGTCTAGCGGAGAGCTCCTACAATGAGCAGTTCTTC,CASSLAESSYNEQFF,-,TRBJ2-1,TRBV27,TRBD2
TGCGCCAGCAGCCAAAGCGCGGGGAACTCCTACGAGCAGTACTTC,CASSQSAGNSYEQYF,-,TRBJ2-7,TRBV4-1,-
TGTGCCAGCAGTGAAGCGCGGCTAGCGGGGACAGATACGCAGTATTTT,CASSEARLAGTDTQYF,-,TRBJ2-3,TRBV6-1,TRBD2
TGTGCCAGCTCACCATGGGGCGGCGTGACCAACGAGCAGTACTTC,CASSPWGGVTNEQYF,-,TRBJ2-7,TRBV18,-
TGTGCCAGCAGCCCAGGGGTGTACAATGAGCAGTTCTTC,CASSPGVYNEQFF,-,TRBJ2-1,TRBV9,-
TGTGCCAGCAGCGGCGGTGGACAGACCTCCACTAACTATGGCTACACCTTC,CASSGGGQTSTNYGYTF,once,TRBJ1-2,TRBV9,-
TGTGCCAGCAGCCCAAGAGGACTAGCGGGGAGGTATGAGCAGTTCTTC,CASSPRGLAGRYEQFF,-,TRBJ2-1,TRBV7-6,TRBD2
TGTGCCAGCAGCCTAAACCGGGGGTTGAACTATGGCTACACCTTC,CASSLNRGLNYGYTF,-,TRBJ1-2,TRBV28,-
TGTGCCAGCAGCCCTAGGACAGGGTCGTACGAGCAGTACTTC,CASSPRTGSYEQYF,-,TRBJ2-7,TRBV16,TRBD1
TGTGCCAGCAGTGAATCGGGGGGGCATAACTATGGCTACACCTTC,CASSESGGHNYGYTF,-,TRBJ1-2,TRBV6-1,-
TGTGCCAGCAGCCCTCTTTTAAACACTGAAGCTTTCTTT,CASSPLLNTEAFF,-,TRBJ1-1,TRBV7-6,-
TGCGCCAGCGGGGGTCGACAGGGACTTAAGTCCTACACTGAAGCTTTCTTT,CASGGRQGLKSYTEAFF,-,TRBJ1-1,TRBV10-2,TRBD1
TGTGCCAGCAGCGAGACATCTAGCACAGATACGCAGTATTTT,CASSETSSTDTQYF,-,TRBJ2-3,TRBV9,-
TGTGCCAGCAGCCCCGGGGAGGGGGATTACAATGAGCAGTTCTTC,CASSPGEGDYNEQFF,-,TRBJ2-1,TRBV11-1,-
TGCGCCAGCAGCCCGGACAGGGGGAGTCAGCCCCAGCATTTT,CASSPDRGSQPQHF,-,TRBJ1-5,TRBV4-1,TRBD1
TGTGCCAGCAGCTTAAATCCGTTCGGGACAAACACCGGGGAGCTGTTTTTT,CASSLNPFGTNTGELFF,-,TRBJ2-2,TRBV7-3,-
TGCAGCGTTGATGGGGTCAACTCTAACAATGAGCAGTTCTTC,CSVDGVNSNNEQFF,-,TRBJ2-1,TRBV29-1,-
TGTGCCATCACCTACAAACCCTACAATGAGCAGTTCTTC,CAITYKPYNEQFF,-,TRBJ2-1,TRBV10-3,-
TGTGCCAGCAGCGCCCACCCAGGGGAAACTGAAGCTTTCTTT,CASSAHPGETEAFF,-,TRBJ1-1,TRBV9,-
TGTGCCAGCAGCGAGGGGTTGTGGAACACTGAAGCTTTCTTT,CASSEGLWNTEAFF,-,TRBJ1-1,TRBV7-7,-
TGTGCCAGCAGCCCTTCGGAGGATCCGCACGAGCAGTACTTC,CASSPSEDPHEQYF,-,TRBJ2-7,TRBV7-9,-
TGCGCCAGCAGCCGGGGACAGGGAGGAGGCTACACCTTC,CASSRGQGGGYTF,-,TRBJ1-2,TRBV4-1,TRBD1
TGTGCCAGCAGCGTTAGTCATAGGGGGCCCTACAATGAGCAGTTCTTC,CASSVSHRGPYNEQFF,-,TRBJ2-1,TRBV9,TRBD1
TGTGCCAGCAGTTTACATGGGGACAGCTACGAGCAGTACTTC,CASSLHGDSYEQYF,-,TRBJ2-7,TRBV28,TRBD1
TGTGCCAGCAGCCCGCGGGCAGGGGGAGACCAAGAGACCCAGTACTTC,CASSPRAGGDQETQYF,-,TRBJ2-5,TRBV5-5,TRBD1
TGTGCCAGCAGCTCTACTGTTGATGGGCCCGCCCAGTCCTACAATGAGCAGTTCTTC,CASSSTVDGPAQSYNEQFF,-,TRBJ2-1,TRBV11-3,-